This TCR beta chain was observed in a study of T cell repertoires in cytomegalovirus infection. MiXCR, applied by TCRdb to the reads, yields one record per CDR3 protein. The table records some 700,000 distinct CDR3 sequences, about 40% of them present only once. Germline V lookup: CDR1 SGHVS, CDR2 FNYEAQ. The CDR3 totals 17 residues. V gave up 5 bases and J gave up 0 bases; unmatched junction bases: 6. The clonotype comes from a human donor in good health (CMV status not recorded). Some clones in this sample may be carry-over from other donors' samples. Material for sequencing was PBMCs. The genes are TRBV7-6 and TRBJ2-1, with 11 bases identical to TRBD1. The CDR3 sequence: CASSPGGTGGSYNEQFF. The CDR3, as DNA: TGTGCCAGCAGCCCAGGAGGGACAGGGGGCTCCTACAATGAGCAGTTCTTC. The full variable domain, its missing parts supplied by reference TRBV7-6 and TRBJ2-1, is GAGVSQSPRYKVTKRGQDVALRCDPISGHVSLYWYRQALGQGPEFLTYFNYEAQQDKSGLPNDRFSAERPEGSISTLTIQRTEQRDSAMYRCASSPGGTGGSYNEQFFGPGTRLTVL.